A selection of T cell receptor beta chains follows, all from one sample in a study of blood T cell repertoires in COVID-19. This table comes from immunoSEQ multiplex PCR, and its TCRdb copy is limited to in-frame clones, with some not included. The table lists over 200,000 clones, 75% to 90% of them singletons. Specimen: peripheral blood. The receptors stem from a human donor in a cohort sampled during active COVID-19. Each CDR3 is given with its conserved first and last residue. D genes are given only for firm matches. The size of a clone is reported for some rows only, either as once, few or many, or as a class for expanded clones.

size,D,J,V,DNA,CDR3
-,-,TRBJ1-1,TRBV7-3,TGTGCCAGCAGCTTATTGGGGGGAACCATGAACACTGAAGCTTTCTTT,CASSLLGGTMNTEAFF
once,TRBD1,TRBJ1-4,TRBV27,TGTGCCAGCAGTTTACTCCGGGACAGGGGGCCGATGGGTGAAAAACTGTTTTTT,CASSLLRDRGPMGEKLFF
-,-,TRBJ1-1,TRBV7-9,TGTGCCAGCAGGTGGACAGAAAACACTGAAGCTTTCTTT,CASRWTENTEAFF
once,TRBD1,TRBJ1-1,TRBV14,TGTGCCAGCAGCCAAGTACTTGGAATCGGGACAGGGAGCACTGAAGCTTTCTTT,CASSQVLGIGTGSTEAFF
-,TRBD2,TRBJ2-1,TRBV5-1,TGCGCCAGCAGCTCCGGACTAGCGGGAGGGGACTACAATGAGCAGTTCTTC,CASSSGLAGGDYNEQFF
-,-,TRBJ2-6,TRBV18,TGTGCCAGCTCCCCGCGGGGTAGCCCTGGGGCCAACGTCCTGACTTTC,CASSPRGSPGANVLTF
-,TRBD1,TRBJ1-4,TRBV7-9,TGTGCCAGCAGCTTCGACAGGGGTGGTCGTGAAAAACTGTTTTTT,CASSFDRGGREKLFF
-,TRBD2,TRBJ2-3,TRBV27,TGTGCCAGCAGTTCCCCCACCGGGACTAGCGGGCGCACAGATACGCAGTATTTT,CASSSPTGTSGRTDTQYF
-,TRBD1,TRBJ1-1,TRBV6-5,TGTGCCAGCAGGGCGGGACAGCAAGCTTTCTTT,CASRAGQQAFF
-,-,TRBJ2-3,TRBV5-4,TGTGCCAGCAGCTTGGCCAATGCTAACACAGATACGCAGTATTTT,CASSLANANTDTQYF
few,-,TRBJ1-1,TRBV7-6,TGTGCCAGCAGACACCCAGAGAACACTGAAGCTTTCTTT,CASRHPENTEAFF
-,TRBD2,TRBJ2-1,TRBV5-1,TGCGCCAGCAGCTCGACTAGCGGTTCCTACAATGAGCAGTTCTTC,CASSSTSGSYNEQFF
-,TRBD1,TRBJ2-7,TRBV4-2,TGTGCCAGCAGCTCCCCCGGGACAGGGCCAGGCGAGCAGTACTTC,CASSSPGTGPGEQYF
-,TRBD1,TRBJ1-3,TRBV20-1,TGCAGTGCTAGTCCCGGACAGGGTGGAAACACCATATATTTT,CSASPGQGGNTIYF
-,-,TRBJ1-1,TRBV12-3/TRBV12-4,TGTGCCAGCAGTTTGGGGGGTAGGGCTGAAGCTTTCTTT,CASSLGGRAEAFF
once,-,TRBJ2-7,TRBV6-6,TGTGCCAGCACCCAAATCCCGGGACACTACTACGAGCAGTACTTC,CASTQIPGHYYEQYF
-,TRBD1,TRBJ1-1,TRBV6-6,TGTGCCAGCAGTTACTCCGGACAGGCGGCTGAAGCTTTCTTT,CASSYSGQAAEAFF
-,-,TRBJ1-1,TRBV5-1,TGCGCCAGCAGTCATAACACTGAAGCTTTCTTT,CASSHNTEAFF
few,-,TRBJ2-1,TRBV5-4,TGTGCCAGCAGCTTCGACAATGAGCAGTTCTTC,CASSFDNEQFF
-,TRBD1,TRBJ1-2,TRBV30,TGTGCCTGGAGTGTTCCGAGACAGGGGCTCTATGGCTACACCTTC,CAWSVPRQGLYGYTF
many,-,TRBJ1-5,TRBV9,TGTGCCAGCAGCGTAGATGGGGGGTGGCAGCCCCAGCATTTT,CASSVDGGWQPQHF
-,-,TRBJ1-6,TRBV4-3,TGCGCCAGCAGCCAAGTTATAAACAGCCCCAATTCACCCCTCCACTTT,CASSQVINSPNSPLHF